A selection of T cell receptor beta chains follows, all from one sample in a study of early T cells in non-severe SARS-CoV-2 infection. TCRdb ran MiXCR on the 5' RACE reads and lists one entry per CDR3 protein. The sample lists 25,000 to 35,000 distinct CDR3 sequences; 3.9% were seen once. Sequences were obtained from whole blood. The receptors were sampled from an adult who was a healthcare worker with PCR-confirmed SARS-CoV-2 infection or an uninfected control (not recorded which). The CDR3 runs from the conserved cysteine through the conserved F or W. A D gene is named only where the DNA matches it firmly. Clone size, where shown, is once, few, many, or a class for clones that have expanded.

abundance: many; d_gene: .; v_gene: TRBV7-6; j_gene: TRBJ2-7; CDR3nt: TGTGCCAGCAGCTTTGGGCGAGGAGACTACGAGCAGTACTTC; CDR3aa: CASSFGRGDYEQYF
abundance: many; d_gene: TRBD2; v_gene: TRBV6-5; j_gene: TRBJ2-5; CDR3nt: TGTGCCAGCAGCTCTAGCGGGAACCAAGAGACCCAGTACTTC; CDR3aa: CASSSSGNQETQYF
abundance: many; d_gene: TRBD2; v_gene: TRBV7-3; j_gene: TRBJ2-1; CDR3nt: TGTGCCAGCAGCTCCGGATTACTAGCGGGGGGGCCTCACGAGCAGTTCTTC; CDR3aa: CASSSGLLAGGPHEQFF
abundance: many; d_gene: .; v_gene: TRBV19; j_gene: TRBJ2-7; CDR3nt: TGTGCCAGTAGTACCGGGACTTACTCCGAGCAGTACTTC; CDR3aa: CASSTGTYSEQYF
abundance: .; d_gene: .; v_gene: TRBV4-1; j_gene: TRBJ2-3; CDR3nt: TGCGCCAGCAGCCCCCACGGCGTGGGGGAAAGAGAAACAGATACGCAGTATTTT; CDR3aa: CASSPHGVGERETDTQYF
abundance: many; d_gene: .; v_gene: TRBV18; j_gene: TRBJ2-7; CDR3nt: TGTGCCAGCTCACCACGGGTCGGCTCCTACGAGCAGTACTTC; CDR3aa: CASSPRVGSYEQYF
abundance: many; d_gene: .; v_gene: TRBV19; j_gene: TRBJ2-5; CDR3nt: TGTGCCAGTAGTATTCAAGAGACCCAGTACTTC; CDR3aa: CASSIQETQYF
abundance: many; d_gene: .; v_gene: TRBV7-9; j_gene: TRBJ2-2; CDR3nt: TGTGCCAGCAGCCCCTCAGGCACCGGGGAGCTGTTTTTT; CDR3aa: CASSPSGTGELFF
abundance: many; d_gene: .; v_gene: TRBV29-1; j_gene: TRBJ2-1; CDR3nt: TGCAGCGCGGGCGTGCTTGAGCAGTTCTTC; CDR3aa: CSAGVLEQFF
abundance: many; d_gene: .; v_gene: TRBV7-9; j_gene: TRBJ1-1; CDR3nt: TGTGCCAGCAGCTTTGGGGGCTTGAACACTGAAGCTTTCTTT; CDR3aa: CASSFGGLNTEAFF